The rows below give T cell receptor beta chains drawn from one sample of a study of blood T cell repertoires in COVID-19. The method was immunoSEQ multiplex PCR; TCRdb's version includes in-frame clones alone and lacks a portion of them. The sample yields over 130,000 clones, approximately 80% seen once. What was sequenced was peripheral blood. These receptors were obtained from a man aged 50 to 60 with acute or convalescent COVID-19. Both conserved end residues are part of each CDR3. D genes are given only for firm matches. Only some rows state a clone size, as once, few, many or a class for expanded clones.

TRBV28	few	.	TRBJ1-3	CASSHTGGSGNTIYF	TGTGCCAGCAGCCACACCGGGGGCTCTGGAAACACCATATATTTT
TRBV30	.	.	TRBJ2-5	CAWSVPPTRSMKETQYF	TGTGCCTGGAGTGTACCCCCTACCCGCTCTATGAAAGAGACCCAGTACTTC
TRBV13	.	.	TRBJ2-1	CASSLRRGNYNEQFF	TGTGCCAGCAGCTTGAGGCGGGGTAACTACAATGAGCAGTTCTTC
TRBV30	.	.	TRBJ1-6	CAWIQGDRNSPLHF	TGTGCCTGGATACAGGGTGATCGGAATTCACCCCTCCACTTT
TRBV23-1	.	TRBD1	TRBJ2-2	CASSQSSLTGAGELFF	TGCGCCAGCAGTCAATCTAGCCTGACAGGGGCCGGGGAGCTGTTTTTT
TRBV2	.	.	TRBJ1-2	CASEGTTNYGYTF	TGTGCCAGCGAGGGCACGACTAACTATGGCTACACCTTC
TRBV4-1	.	.	TRBJ2-3	CASSQGRQDLKLTDTQYF	TGCGCCAGCAGCCAAGGGCGACAGGACCTAAAACTCACAGATACGCAGTATTTT
TRBV5-1	.	.	TRBJ1-2	CASSLLGPTYGYTF	TGCGCCAGCAGCTTGCTGGGGCCAACGTATGGCTACACCTTC
TRBV11-1	.	.	TRBJ2-1	CASSLDRYNEQFF	TGTGCCAGCAGCCTGGACAGATACAATGAGCAGTTCTTC
TRBV7-2	.	TRBD2	TRBJ2-3	CASSFLAGYPSTDTQYF	TGTGCCAGCAGCTTCTTAGCGGGGTACCCGAGCACAGATACGCAGTATTTT
TRBV3-1/TRBV3-2	.	TRBD1	TRBJ2-3	CASSPSGTGEADTQYF	TGTGCCAGCAGCCCATCCGGGACAGGGGAGGCAGATACGCAGTATTTT
TRBV19	.	TRBD1	TRBJ1-6	CASSIDRAPYSPLHF	TGTGCCAGTAGTATCGACAGGGCCCCCTATTCACCCCTCCACTTT
TRBV19	few	TRBD1	TRBJ2-5	CASSVQGALETQYF	TGTGCCAGTAGTGTCCAGGGGGCACTGGAGACCCAGTACTTC
TRBV6-6	.	.	TRBJ1-6	CASSPLRSPLHF	TGTGCCAGCAGTCCATTGAGGTCACCCCTCCACTTT
TRBV5-1	.	TRBD2	TRBJ2-5	CASSRTGTSGAQETQYF	TGCGCCAGCAGCCGTACCGGGACTAGCGGGGCCCAAGAGACCCAGTACTTC
TRBV6-5	.	.	TRBJ1-5	CASKGGKSNQPQHF	TGTGCCAGCAAGGGAGGGAAATCCAATCAGCCCCAGCATTTT
TRBV10-1	.	.	TRBJ2-2	CASSELRGANTGELFF	TGCGCCAGCAGTGAGCTTCGGGGGGCCAACACCGGGGAGCTGTTTTTT
TRBV29-1	.	TRBD1	TRBJ1-1	CSVHRGNTEAFF	TGCAGCGTTCACAGGGGGAACACTGAAGCTTTCTTT
TRBV6-1	.	.	TRBJ1-2	CASSLKIGGSGGYTF	TGTGCCAGCAGTTTAAAAATCGGGGGGTCCGGTGGCTACACCTTC
TRBV28	.	.	TRBJ1-3	CASTLSGGFRNTIYF	TGTGCCAGCACCTTATCGGGGGGGTTTAGAAACACCATATATTTT
TRBV2	.	TRBD1	TRBJ1-3	CASSGTGVQNTIYF	TGTGCCAGCAGTGGAACAGGGGTTCAAAACACCATATATTTT
TRBV4-1	once	.	TRBJ1-2	CASSPPTGIRGYTF	TGCGCCAGCAGCCCACCCACAGGGATTCGGGGCTACACCTTC
TRBV13	.	TRBD2	TRBJ2-1	CASSSRSASGGQEQFF	TGTGCCAGCAGCTCGAGGTCCGCTAGCGGGGGGCAGGAGCAGTTCTTC
TRBV3-1/TRBV3-2	.	TRBD1	TRBJ2-7	CASSNRGLSYEQYF	TGTGCCAGCAGCAACAGGGGTCTCTCCTACGAGCAGTACTTC
TRBV19	once	.	TRBJ1-2	CASSIIGQWVAYGYTF	TGTGCCAGTAGTATAATTGGACAATGGGTCGCCTATGGCTACACCTTC
TRBV25-1	.	.	TRBJ2-7	CASSASQGSYEQYF	TGTGCCAGCAGCGCGTCTCAGGGGTCCTACGAGCAGTACTTC
TRBV6-6	.	TRBD2	TRBJ2-1	CASSSRTSGTNEQFF	TGTGCCAGCAGTTCCCGGACTAGCGGGACCAATGAGCAGTTCTTC
TRBV28	.	TRBD1	TRBJ1-1	CASSPTGVDTEAFF	TGTGCCAGCAGTCCGACAGGGGTCGACACTGAAGCTTTCTTT
TRBV9	.	.	TRBJ1-5	CASSVELWGVRQPQHF	TGTGCCAGCAGCGTAGAGCTGTGGGGAGTACGGCAGCCCCAGCATTTT
TRBV19	.	TRBD1	TRBJ1-1	CASITGDLNTEAFF	TGTGCCTCCATAACAGGGGACCTGAACACTGAAGCTTTCTTT
TRBV7-8	.	.	TRBJ2-4	CASSPGNIQYF	TGTGCCAGCAGCCCCGGAAACATTCAGTACTTC
TRBV6-5	few	.	TRBJ2-2	CASSYSPSRAGELFF	TGTGCCAGCAGTTACTCGCCTTCCCGGGCCGGGGAGCTGTTTTTT
TRBV5-5	.	.	TRBJ1-6	CASSLDSSYNSPLHF	TGTGCCAGCAGCTTGGACAGCTCCTATAATTCACCCCTCCACTTT
TRBV11-3	.	.	TRBJ2-2	CASSLDFPVSNGELFF	TGTGCCAGCAGCTTAGATTTTCCAGTATCGAACGGGGAGCTGTTTTTT
TRBV29-1	.	.	TRBJ1-2	CSVEDPVEGYTF	TGCAGCGTTGAAGACCCAGTGGAGGGCTACACCTTC
TRBV11-2	.	TRBD2	TRBJ2-5	CASSLGLAGETQYF	TGTGCCAGCAGCTTAGGACTAGCCGGGGAGACCCAGTACTTC
TRBV20-1	.	.	TRBJ1-5	CSALLQAAQHF	TGCAGTGCTCTCCTTCAAGCGGCCCAGCATTTT